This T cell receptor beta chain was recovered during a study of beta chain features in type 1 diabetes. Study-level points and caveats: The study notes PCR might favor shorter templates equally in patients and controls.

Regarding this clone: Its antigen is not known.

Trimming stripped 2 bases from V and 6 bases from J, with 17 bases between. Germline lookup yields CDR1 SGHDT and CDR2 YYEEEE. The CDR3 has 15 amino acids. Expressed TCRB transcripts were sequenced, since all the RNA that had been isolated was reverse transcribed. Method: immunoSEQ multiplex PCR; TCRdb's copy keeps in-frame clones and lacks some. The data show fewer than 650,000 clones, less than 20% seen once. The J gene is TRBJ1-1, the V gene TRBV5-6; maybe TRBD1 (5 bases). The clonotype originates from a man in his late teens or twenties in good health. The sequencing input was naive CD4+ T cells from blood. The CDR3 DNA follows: TGTGCCAGCAGCTTTAGGCGAGGGGCGCGGGCTGAAGCTTTCTTT. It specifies CASSFRRGARAEAFF.